This TCR beta chain emerged from a study of T-cell reconstitution after alpha-beta-depleted transplantation in children. This clonotype was observed many times. Its antigen is unidentified. Findings of the study overall: Fresh T-cell production supplied most of the T-cell counts and diversity seen one year after transplant. In patients about two months after transplant, alpha-beta T cells reportedly arose from several hundred expanded graft clones. Day-60 TCRbeta diversity that was high in some patients was derived from surviving recipient T cells and thymic progenitors.

Library preparation (for TCRbeta) was performed with unique molecular identifiers. One entry per CDR3 protein results from TCRdb running MiXCR on the PCR reads. The sample shows hundreds of thousands of distinct CDR3 sequences, 11% of them seen only once. Germline-derived CDR1 and CDR2 are LGHDT and YNNKEL (reference sequence). Trimming removed 3 bases from V and 8 bases from J, with 10 bases in between. The CDR3 is 12 residues long. V is TRBV3-1 and J is TRBJ1-2; tentatively, D is TRBD1 (5 bases). This TCR was recovered from a child under two years old with acute myeloid leukemia, due to receive a stem cell transplant. Sequenced here: PBMCs, sampled before TCRalphabeta/CD19-depleted stem cell transplant. The CDR3 loop is CASSQAGRGYTF. The CDR3 coding sequence is TGTGCCAGCAGCCAGGCAGGGCGAGGCTACACCTTC.